A single sample is the source of the 27 T cell receptor beta chains below, sequenced in a study of shared clonotypes between healthy human individuals. Data came from immunoSEQ multiplex PCR; TCRdb stores just in-frame clones and leaves some out. The table has about 2.3 million clones, just under 95% seen once; the top ten hold around 0.35%. The sample consisted of naive CD4+ T cells from PBMCs. Subset given: CD45RA+ positively selected. These receptors were taken from a man aged 18 to 29 in good health. Some clones in this sample may be carry-over from other donors' samples.

In the case of this clone: This sample includes further DNA sequences coding for the same CDR3. The genes are TRBV25-1 and TRBJ2-3, with TRBD1 matching over 7 bases. CDR3 length: 15 residues. V was clipped by 6 bases and J by 0 bases; unmatched bases: 6. Germline CDR1 is MGHDK and CDR2 is SYGVNS. The CDR3 loop is CASSRTGPSTDTQYF. In nucleotides, the CDR3 is TGTGCCAGCAGCCGGACAGGACCTAGCACAGATACGCAGTATTTT.

The V and J genes are TRBV5-1 and TRBJ1-4; no clear D gene. There are 15 residues in the CDR3. Germline CDR1 reads SGHRS; CDR2 reads YFSETQ. V was shortened by 4 bases and J by 4 bases, with 14 bases between the two germline ends. The CDR3 loop is CASSPGSVNNEKLFF. DNA of the CDR3: TGCGCCAGCAGCCCCGGGTCAGTCAATAATGAAAAACTGTTTTTT.

The V call is TRBV15, the J call TRBJ1-5; tentative D call: TRBD1 (5 bases). The CDR3 extends over 17 amino acids. Germline CDR1 LNHNV, CDR2 YYDKDF (reference sequence). Trimming took off 1 base at V and 3 bases at J, with 16 bases between the two ends. The CDR3 DNA reads as TGTGCCACCAGCAGAGGGGGCGCCGAACCTCTCAATCAGCCCCAGCATTTT. Its translation: CATSRGGAEPLNQPQHF.

This chain links TRBV9 with TRBJ1-5; D uncertain. The CDR3 loop spans 16 amino acids. V was pared by 3 bases and J by 10 bases, with 23 bases between. Germline CDR1 SGDLS, CDR2 YYNGEE. CDR3 coding DNA: TGTGCCAGCAGCGCCCCTACCAGGCGGATTGCCCCACCCCAGCATTTT. Translating gives CASSAPTRRIAPPQHF.

V and J are TRBV6-5 and TRBJ1-2, with unresolved D. CDR1 is MNHEY, CDR2 SVGAGI, per germline. This CDR3 has 13 residues. Between the trimmed V and J ends, which lost 5 bases and 3 bases, there was a span of 10 bases. The CDR3 bases are TGTGCCAGCAGTAGCCAGAGGTACTATGGCTACACCTTC. This encodes CASSSQRYYGYTF.

The chain uses TRBV5-5 and TRBJ1-2; no clear D. The V end lost 6 bases, the J end lost 8 bases, and 20 bases lay between the germline ends. CDR1 and CDR2 (germline): SGHKS, YYEKEE (reference sequence). This CDR3 has 14 residues. This CDR3 reads CASTVVGLGGGYTF. CDR3 coding DNA: TGTGCCAGCACCGTTGTCGGCCTCGGTGGGGGCTACACCTTC.

The chain employs TRBV6-5 and TRBJ1-1; D perhaps matches TRBD1 (6 bases). The CDR3 totals 15 residues. Trimming took 6 bases from V and 3 from J, leaving 17 bases between them. Germline V gives CDR1 MNHEY, CDR2 SVGAGI. The CDR3 is CASRPDRRFYTEAFF. In nucleotides, the CDR3 is TGTGCCAGCAGACCGGACAGACGGTTTTACACTGAAGCTTTCTTT.

The chain carries TRBV19 and TRBJ2-7, with TRBD1 identical over 7 bases. Trimming cost V 3 bases and J 6 bases; bases outside gene matches: 8. The CDR3 runs 14 residues. CDR1 is LNHDA, CDR2 SQIVND, per germline (reference sequence). The CDR3 region is CASSMVTGYSEQYF. The CDR3 DNA follows: TGTGCCAGTAGTATGGTGACAGGGTATAGCGAGCAGTACTTC.

For this clone: This CDR3 is also generated by other DNA sequences in the sample. CDR3 amino acids: CASSLWGQGAYEQYF. The DNA of the CDR3 is TGTGCCAGCAGTTTATGGGGACAGGGGGCATACGAGCAGTACTTC. The chain is built from TRBV28 and TRBJ2-7, with TRBD1 matching 12 bases. After removal of 0 bases from V and 4 bases from J, the junction contained 1 base not matched to a gene. Per the germline V gene, CDR1 is MDHEN and CDR2 is SYDVKM. This CDR3 has 15 amino acids.

The chain links TRBV28 to TRBJ1-1; D is perhaps TRBD1 (6 bases). The V gene's germline CDR1 is MDHEN and CDR2 SYDVKM. V was clipped by 4 bases and J by 0 bases, with 15 bases between them. CDR3 length: 16 residues. CDR3 bases: TGTGCCAGCAGTTCCACAGGGAACAAGATGAACACTGAAGCTTTCTTT. It translates to CASSSTGNKMNTEAFF.

The V call is TRBV10-3, the J call TRBJ1-3; D is uncertain. Per germline, CDR1 ENHRY and CDR2 SYGVKD. The CDR3 sequence is 11 residues long. Trimming cost V 11 bases and J 4 bases, with 9 bases left between them. The CDR3 here is CASSGGNTIYF. The CDR3 bases are TGTGCCTCCAGTGGCGGAAACACCATATATTTT.

The chain joins TRBV28 to TRBJ1-3, with D unclear. Germline CDR1 is MDHEN and CDR2 is SYDVKM. Trimming removed 4 bases at V and 3 bases at J, with 16 bases between. The CDR3 runs 16 residues. CDR3: CASSSRPLGSGNTIYF. The CDR3 DNA reads TGTGCCAGCAGTTCCAGGCCCCTAGGGAGTGGAAACACCATATATTTT.

This chain links TRBV5-4 with TRBJ2-5; D not certain. CDR3 length: 13 residues. Trimming took off 1 base at V and 4 bases at J, with 8 bases between the two ends. In germline, CDR1 is SGHNT, CDR2 YYREEE (reference sequence). CDR3 sequence: CASSLSRAETQYF. The CDR3 nucleotides are TGTGCCAGCAGCTTGAGTAGGGCAGAGACCCAGTACTTC. The whole variable domain, filled in from reference TRBV5-4 and TRBJ2-5, reads ETGVTQSPTHLIKTRGQQVTLRCSSQSGHNTVSWYQQALGQGPQFIFQYYREEENGRGNFPPRFSGLQFPNYSSELNVNALELDDSALYLCASSLSRAETQYFGPGTRLLVL.

The V and J genes are TRBV5-1 and TRBJ2-7, with D perhaps TRBD1 (6 bases). Looked up from germline, CDR1 is SGHRS and CDR2 is YFSETQ. The CDR3 extends over 15 amino acids. Trimming shortened V by 0 bases and J by 2 bases, and 12 bases separated the two germline ends. The CDR3 DNA is TGCGCCAGCAGCTTGGCGGGGACACCGCCCTACGAGCAGTACTTC. It codes for CASSLAGTPPYEQYF.

CDR3 nucleotide sequence: TGTGCCAGCGGAGGTGACAGGACGAACACCGGGGAGCTGTTTTTT. Translating gives CASGGDRTNTGELFF. V gene TRBV28 combines with J gene TRBJ2-2; a weak D match, TRBD1 (6 bases). The ends were cut back, 8 bases at V and 0 bases at J, with 13 bases in the middle. CDR3 length equals 15 residues. The germline gives CDR1 MDHEN, CDR2 SYDVKM.

This sequence joins TRBV2 and TRBJ2-1, with TRBD2 identical over 13 bases. CDR3 size: 21 residues. Losses at the gene ends were 7 bases for V and 0 bases for J; bases not matched to a gene: 18. Germline assignment: CDR1 SNHLY and CDR2 FYNNEI. In DNA form, the CDR3 reads TGTGCCAGCAACGGGATGTCTCCGGGACTAGCGGGATGGGGCTCCTACAATGAGCAGTTCTTC. This codes for CASNGMSPGLAGWGSYNEQFF.

The chain is built from TRBV10-1 and TRBJ2-7, with TRBD2 identical over 14 bases. The CDR3 length is 19 residues. J lost 3 bases, V lost 4 bases, and 14 bases had no gene match. The germline V gene has CDR1 WNHNN and CDR2 SYGVQD (reference sequence). This CDR3 is CASSGKSYLGLAGVYEQYF. DNA of the CDR3: TGCGCCAGCAGTGGGAAATCCTACCTGGGACTAGCGGGAGTCTACGAGCAGTACTTC.

J is TRBJ1-5 and V is TRBV30; no firm D call. Trimming removed 3 bases from V and 7 bases from J, with 13 bases in between. Germline V gene lookup returns CDR1 GTSNPN and CDR2 SVGIG (reference sequence). CDR3 length: 13 residues. The CDR3 DNA follows: TGTGCCTGGAGGGTTCGGCATGGACAGCCCCAGCATTTT. Translated, it gives CAWRVRHGQPQHF.

The chain has TRBV4-1 and TRBJ2-6; no reliable D call. The V end lost 1 base, the J end lost 4 bases, and 11 bases lay between the germline ends. This CDR3 is 16 amino acids long. Germline V gives CDR1 MGHRA, CDR2 YSYEKL. This CDR3 reads CASSQGSVRGANVLTF. Written as DNA, the CDR3 is TGCGCCAGCAGCCAAGGGTCGGTGCGGGGGGCCAACGTCCTGACTTTC.

This clone appeared a few times. The chain has TRBV27 and TRBJ1-1; 8 bases are a match to TRBD1. This CDR3 is built from 13 residues. Germline loops: CDR1 MNHEY, CDR2 SMNVEV (reference sequence). V was clipped by 6 bases and J by 4 bases; unmatched bases: 4. The CDR3 loop is CASRYTGGTEAFF. DNA of the CDR3: TGTGCCAGCAGATACACAGGGGGCACTGAAGCTTTCTTT.

This clone showed up just once. This chain joins TRBV5-1 and TRBJ1-2; D uncertain. The CDR3 contains 14 residues. V lost 0 bases to trimming and J lost 6 bases, with 12 bases between them. Germline loops: CDR1 SGHRS, CDR2 YFSETQ. CDR3 residues: CASSLDPGIHGYTF. Written as DNA, the CDR3 is TGCGCCAGCAGCTTGGATCCGGGGATCCATGGCTACACCTTC.

This clone was observed once. The chain uses TRBV4-3 and TRBJ1-1; perhaps TRBD1 as D (5 bases). Trimming stripped 1 base from V and 3 bases from J, with 12 bases between. This CDR3 has 15 residues. Germline lookup yields CDR1 LGHNA and CDR2 YSLEER. CDR3 region: CASSQVSGYHTEAFF. In DNA, the CDR3 is TGCGCCAGCAGCCAAGTTTCAGGGTACCACACTGAAGCTTTCTTT.

This rearrangement joins TRBV5-5 to TRBJ1-4; D not resolved. Trimming took 3 bases from V and 6 from J, leaving 12 bases between them. The CDR3 runs to 14 residues. From germline, CDR1 is SGHKS and CDR2 YYEKEE (reference sequence). CDR3 bases: TGTGCCAGCAGCTGGGGTAATTCAGATGAAAAACTGTTTTTT. Translating gives CASSWGNSDEKLFF.

The V call is TRBV28, the J call TRBJ1-1; D possibly corresponds to TRBD1 (5 bases). The CDR3 is 13 residues long. CDR1 is MDHEN, CDR2 SYDVKM, per germline. V shed 8 bases and J shed 0 bases, with 10 bases lying between them. The CDR3 coding sequence is TGTGCCAGCTTAGAGACAGTGAACACTGAAGCTTTCTTT. It is translated as CASLETVNTEAFF.

This rearrangement joins TRBV7-9 to TRBJ2-7, with D perhaps TRBD1 (6 bases). The germline V and J ends were trimmed by 8 bases and 5 bases, with 19 bases remaining between them. This CDR3 region has 14 residues. The germline gives CDR1 SEHNR, CDR2 FQNEAQ (reference sequence). The CDR3 spells CASGNRASSHEQYF. CDR3 bases: TGTGCCAGCGGCAACAGGGCCTCATCCCACGAGCAGTACTTC.

CDR3 region: CASSLVSSGSSGTDTQYF. The CDR3 coding sequence is TGTGCCAGCAGCTTAGTTAGCTCGGGGTCAAGTGGGACAGATACGCAGTATTTT. The chain recombines TRBV7-6 with TRBJ2-3, with D perhaps TRBD2 (5 bases). This CDR3 is built from 18 residues. With 1 base removed from V and 3 bases from J, the gap between germline ends came to 20 bases. Germline CDR1 reads SGHVS; CDR2 reads FNYEAQ.

The genes are TRBV9 and TRBJ2-7; the match to TRBD1 covers 8 bases. This CDR3 region has 14 residues. The germline gives CDR1 SGDLS, CDR2 YYNGEE. The J segment lost 3 bases and the V segment lost 3 bases, leaving 5 bases of the junction unmatched. The CDR3 DNA is TGTGCCAGCAGCGGTGGACAGGGACTCTACGAGCAGTACTTC. It specifies CASSGGQGLYEQYF.